These T cell receptor beta chains were read from a single sample in a study of T cells in Graves' hyperthyroidism and ophthalmopathy. MiXCR, applied by TCRdb to the multiplex PCR reads, yields one record per CDR3 protein. The sample lists fewer than 550,000 distinct CDR3 sequences; 15% to 19% were seen once. The specimen was blood. The origin of the receptors is a woman between 18 and 30 years old with Graves' hyperthyroidism. Each CDR3 is given without its conserved first and last residue. Clone size appears in some rows only: once, few, many, or a class for an expanded clone.

v_gene	abundance	j_gene	CDR3aa
TRBV19	NA	TRBJ2-1	ASAPTSGIYNEQF
TRBV7-3	many	TRBJ2-3	ASSRGRAYTDTQY
TRBV10-1	many	TRBJ1-2	ASYTTSYYGYT
TRBV6-1	NA	TRBJ2-1	ASGGSENNEQF
TRBV28	NA	TRBJ2-7	ASSFPGTGNYEQY
TRBV18	NA	TRBJ2-7	ASSDQGRNSYEQY
TRBV7-9	many	TRBJ2-7	ASSSPWRANEQY
TRBV27	many	TRBJ1-2	ASSLSGQGIYGYT
TRBV6-1	few	TRBJ1-1	ASRVQENTEAF
TRBV19	few	TRBJ2-7	ASSRDTDSYEQY
TRBV7-3	many	TRBJ2-3	ASSLPPGGGGITDTQY
TRBV6-1	few	TRBJ2-1	ASRPWGSGDNEQF
TRBV10-3	many	TRBJ2-2	AISAGLRELF
TRBV5-1	many	TRBJ1-1	ASTLRGLGNTEAF
TRBV9	many	TRBJ2-2	ASSVRPSLASNTGELF
TRBV29-1	many	TRBJ2-4	SVASTGPRNIQY
TRBV28	many	TRBJ1-2	ASSQPGTGGNYGYT
TRBV2	NA	TRBJ2-3	ASSNRDGLAGFTDTQY
TRBV3-1	many	TRBJ1-4	ASSLHRGGNEKLF
TRBV10-3	NA	TRBJ2-3	AISETGSSTDTQY
TRBV27	many	TRBJ2-1	ASSSGITGYNEQF
TRBV7-2	many	TRBJ1-1	ASSYGGDGTEAF
TRBV27	NA	TRBJ1-3	ASSLSAGADGNTIY
TRBV20-1	NA	TRBJ2-1	SARTSGRRNEQF
TRBV28	many	TRBJ1-4	ASSSADRGSEKLF
TRBV19	few	TRBJ2-1	ASSTGTSPYNEQF
TRBV7-9	many	TRBJ2-1	ASSFMASDNEQF
TRBV5-1	many	TRBJ2-3	ASSLAQGGPSTDTQY
TRBV11-2	many	TRBJ2-7	ASSLGYGYEQY
TRBV18	few	TRBJ2-4	ASSLGPGNLAKNIQY
TRBV6-2/TRBV6-3	NA	TRBJ2-2	ASSQQGAGELF
TRBV11-2	NA	TRBJ1-3	ASSHNRGSGNTIY
TRBV6-1	many	TRBJ1-3	ASSPLQGRNTIY
TRBV19	NA	TRBJ2-3	ATTPGAKGGTQY
TRBV6-5	NA	TRBJ2-3	ASSYSMSADTQY
TRBV13	few	TRBJ2-1	ASSLGGTGVDEQF
TRBV5-5	many	TRBJ2-7	ASSWQEIAPDSYEQY
TRBV27	many	TRBJ2-7	ASRPGLAAYEQY
TRBV2	many	TRBJ2-7	ASSTTLYEQY
TRBV28	many	TRBJ2-6	ASSPRQGGANVLT
TRBV7-3	many	TRBJ2-3	ASSPWGGRTDTQY
TRBV25-1	NA	TRBJ2-7	ASSDMGKGSYEQY
TRBV4-1	NA	TRBJ2-7	ASSQDNRGYEQY
TRBV6-1	many	TRBJ2-1	ASKRTSYYNEQF